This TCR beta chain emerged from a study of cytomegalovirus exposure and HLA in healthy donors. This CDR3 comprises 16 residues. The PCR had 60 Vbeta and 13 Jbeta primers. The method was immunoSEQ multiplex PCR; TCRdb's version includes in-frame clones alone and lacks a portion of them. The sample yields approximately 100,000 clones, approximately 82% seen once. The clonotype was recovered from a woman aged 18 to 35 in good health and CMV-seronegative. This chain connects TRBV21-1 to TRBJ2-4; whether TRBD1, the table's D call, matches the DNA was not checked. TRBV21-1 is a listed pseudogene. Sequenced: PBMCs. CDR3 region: CASRPGQWLAKNIQYF. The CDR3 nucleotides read TGTGCCAGCCGACCGGGACAGTGGCTAGCCAAAAACATTCAGTACTTC.